This is a list of T cell receptor beta chains from one sample in a study of monozygotic twins with inflammatory bowel disease. TCRdb re-called the 5' RACE reads and gives one entry per CDR3 protein, without DNA. The sample includes about 300,000 distinct CDR3 sequences. Source material: blood. These receptors all stem from a human donor with ulcerative colitis or Crohn's disease, or a healthy co-twin of an affected twin (not recorded which). CDR3s include the opening cysteine and the closing phenylalanine or tryptophan.

j_call v_call cdr3_aa
TRBJ2-1 TRBV11-2 CASSRIFGTTYNEQFF
TRBJ2-7 TRBV28 CASSRISRDPTKQYF
TRBJ2-3 TRBV7-2 CASSSLAGEADTQYF
TRBJ2-5 TRBV30 CAWRPPRAGLLYQETQYF
TRBJ2-6 TRBV4-3 CASKRDGSGANVLTF
TRBJ2-7 TRBV7-6 CASSIVPNEQYF
TRBJ1-3 TRBV7-8 CASGWTGTSGNTIYF
TRBJ1-3 TRBV18 CASSPQPSSGNTIYF
TRBJ2-1 TRBV4-3 CASSQGIGEGNEQFF
TRBJ1-4 TRBV12-3/TRBV12-4 CASSFRGRANEKLFF
TRBJ2-1 TRBV7-2 CASSLGQGILHEQFF
TRBJ2-4 TRBV27 CASSASGTSGRAGKNIQYF
TRBJ1-5 TRBV5-1 CASSPEVGSNQPQHF
TRBJ1-1 TRBV6-5 CASSYSLTDLVGEAFF
TRBJ1-3 TRBV12-3/TRBV12-4 CASSPAQPTGNTIYF
TRBJ2-1 TRBV18 CASSGANLYNEQFF
TRBJ1-4 TRBV18 CASSRTQQGISEKLFF
TRBJ2-2 TRBV5-1 CASSFGLAGAGELFF
TRBJ1-3 TRBV7-9 CASSSGTQGNTIYF
TRBJ1-1 TRBV12-3/TRBV12-4 CASSFISRKAFF
TRBJ2-7 TRBV15 CATSRDVGYEQYF
TRBJ1-2 TRBV15 CATSRSTGVDGYTF
TRBJ2-1 TRBV4-3 CASSQSWDFMAPRQFF
TRBJ2-5 TRBV9 CASSPRGGTNLETQYF
TRBJ1-5 TRBV7-2 CASSLSFREQPQHF
TRBJ1-6 TRBV12-3/TRBV12-4 CASSLSGSTRHSPLHF
TRBJ1-2 TRBV19 CASSIDLSGAAVRGYTF
TRBJ2-4 TRBV19 CASSPGRDFNVIQYF
TRBJ2-1 TRBV10-3 CAISEYGTGGERGEQFF
TRBJ2-5 TRBV12-3/TRBV12-4 CASRSSWGQETQYF
TRBJ2-7 TRBV20-1 CSARARPLPSYEQYF
TRBJ2-7 TRBV7-8 CASSFRGLAEQYF
TRBJ2-1 TRBV11-2 CASSSGPGRGRPGSSYNEQFF
TRBJ2-7 TRBV6-2/TRBV6-3 CASSSGTGGRYEQYF
TRBJ2-2 TRBV11-1 CASSLALSGTAVFRTGELFF
TRBJ2-7 TRBV6-1 CASRRQGNEVSYEQYF
TRBJ2-2 TRBV7-6 CASSSAPTGELFF
TRBJ2-3 TRBV21-1 CASSISGRENTQYF
TRBJ1-5 TRBV5-5 CASSLVGQASNQPQHF
TRBJ2-1 TRBV10-1 CASSDRGLGHEQFF
TRBJ1-3 TRBV11-1 CASSLSRWVGGPSGNTIYF
TRBJ2-2 TRBV7-8 CASSLTSGITGELFF
TRBJ2-1 TRBV12-3/TRBV12-4 CASNLSGTSGEQFF
TRBJ2-1 TRBV5-4 CASSRPYGAAGDEQFF
TRBJ2-5 TRBV5-6 CASSSLVKSGEETQYF
TRBJ2-3 TRBV9 CASSVASVRTDTQYF
TRBJ2-5 TRBV5-4 CASRLDRVRETQYF
TRBJ2-2 TRBV25-1 CASRKRSQADTGELFF
TRBJ2-1 TRBV7-8 CASSFRAASSYNEQFF
TRBJ2-7 TRBV6-2/TRBV6-3 CASSSTRDTRSYEQYF
TRBJ1-1 TRBV7-2 CASSMDRGSTEAFF
TRBJ2-3 TRBV6-1 CASSEGQGRTDTQYF
TRBJ2-4 TRBV7-3 CASSLGGRNKNIQYF
TRBJ2-5 TRBV15 CATSRPGAGETQYF
TRBJ1-5 TRBV5-1 CASSLTAGEGNQPQHF
TRBJ2-7 TRBV27 CASSLFSGSYYEQYF
TRBJ2-5 TRBV9 CASSVAPRAGQETQYF
TRBJ2-5 TRBV29-1 CSGTSGSETQYF
TRBJ2-7 TRBV12-3/TRBV12-4 CASSPRGGPSVQYF
TRBJ1-2 TRBV20-1 CSAGEQVNYGYTF